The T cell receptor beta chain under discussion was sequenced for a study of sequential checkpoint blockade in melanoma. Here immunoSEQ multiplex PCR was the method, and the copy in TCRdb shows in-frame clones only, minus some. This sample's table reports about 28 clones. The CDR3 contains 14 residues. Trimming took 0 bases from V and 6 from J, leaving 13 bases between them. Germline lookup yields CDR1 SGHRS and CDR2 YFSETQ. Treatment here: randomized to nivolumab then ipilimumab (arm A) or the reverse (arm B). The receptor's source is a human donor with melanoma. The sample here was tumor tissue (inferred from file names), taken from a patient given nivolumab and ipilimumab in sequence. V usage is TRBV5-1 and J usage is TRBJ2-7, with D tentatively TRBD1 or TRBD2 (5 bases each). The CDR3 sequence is CASSLGISGPEQYF. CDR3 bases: TGCGCCAGCAGCTTGGGCATCTCGGGGCCCGAGCAGTACTTC.